This T cell receptor beta chain was captured in a study of blood T cell repertoires in COVID-19 (dated by TCRdb to about 2020). Broadly, across the study: Samples from collaborators originated in the United States, Italy and Spain and spanned both the acute and convalescent phases of COVID-19. The sample metadata nearly always contained a de-identified subject ID, COVID-19 status, age in years and sex. A freely available public database, intended as a resource for researchers studying the immune response to SARS-CoV-2, is where the repertoires were released. The material from the prospective study consisted of cDNA or gDNA derived from T cells, B-cell-depleted T cells, or PBMCs. Where HLA class I and class II types were available, the types were taken from metadata supplied by the sample provider, not from assay-based typing. Deeply sampled blood TCRbeta repertoires from subjects exposed to, actively infected with, or recovered from COVID-19 were included in the dataset. The samples were drawn from the first 160 participants of the ongoing ImmuneRACE study and from 1,200 or so subjects provided by 6 global collaborators. Findings and caveats that apply to the study as a whole: How much clinical and demographic metadata was included differed by source and by participant, and the metadata was provided uncurated.

In regard to this clone: Its target antigen remains unknown. No qualities accompany the bases; no much larger clone lies one base away.

Enrolling through a virtual design, the prospective study's participants ranged in age from roughly 18 to 89 years and lived across about two dozen United States geographic areas. Cohort assignment in the prospective study relied on participant-reported clinical history from a screening survey and a study questionnaire. Recovered participants in ImmuneRACE Cohort 3 were defined as having two consecutive negative NP/OP PCR tests, clearance from a healthcare professional, or resolution of symptoms. Mobile phlebotomists in the prospective study collected whole blood, serum and a nasopharyngeal or oropharyngeal swab from every participant. Participants in the prospective study had the option to provide additional blood draws and questionnaires over a roughly two-month period. Prospective study blood samples were shipped either frozen or at room temperature before DNA extraction. From the cysteine through the phenylalanine, the CDR3 covers 12 amino acids. Only the CDR3 region is kept as DNA, spanning 36 bases read in frame from base 1. Germline trimming: 6 bases from V, 9 bases from J; junction bases outside gene matches: 4.

TCRbeta CDR3 regions were amplified from genomic DNA by means of the immunoSEQ Assay, a bias-controlled multiplex PCR. The paper's data handling went like this. Within the assay, amplification of reference gene primers was used to estimate how many nucleated cells each sample contained. To quantify the absolute abundance of each unique TCRbeta CDR3 rearrangement, sequence reads were collapsed and filtered. For each sample, productive Simpson clonality was calculated by taking the square root of Simpson's diversity index across productive rearrangements. TCRdb carries this immuneACCESS record with in-frame sequences only. Its versions omit some clonotypes, under half of them owing to an unresolved V gene in the studies checked, with the rest unexplained. V and J calls and clone size are as listed in that table; D and trimming were resolved from the DNA. For this sample there are about 170,000 clones; 89% appear just once. Of the sample, about 0.77% is held by the ten largest clones.

The chain is made from TRBV12-3 or TRBV12-4 and TRBJ2-1; the central 8 bases match TRBD1. The sequencing input was PBMCs or T cells enriched from blood (not recorded which). The clonotype was recovered from a woman aged 18-30 years who had recovered from COVID-19. The CDR3 reads as follows: CASSYTGGEQFF. The nucleotides read TGTGCCAGCAGCTACACAGGGGGTGAGCAGTTCTTC.